This TCR beta chain was sequenced in a study of identical twins (TCRdb year 2016). Regarding the complete study: To test whether fetal clonotypes persist, the study used deep sequencing on TCR alpha and beta repertoires from monozygotic twins, unrelated adults of various ages, and cord blood. To rule out contamination, replicate twin experiments were performed at different times with different library preparation protocols. The full study reports these points: Out-of-frame TCR alpha sequences shared between twins showed an excess of low generation-probability sequences compared with coincidental sharing between unrelated individuals. Invariant T cells such as MAIT and iNKT could partly confound zero-insertion analyses, although diverse VJ usage argued against such confounding for most clonotypes. Fewer insertions were carried by abundant cord blood beta clonotypes; a weaker similar trend was observed in young adult naive repertoires, while no such trend was observed in memory repertoires. The excess sharing between twins in beta out-of-frame sequences was weaker because fewer shared sequences reduced the signal-to-noise ratio. Recombination models systematically underestimated out-of-frame TCR alpha sharing in monozygotic twins but agreed with sharing between unrelated individuals. Conclusions relied on cross-sectional statistical analysis, since the same donors could not be followed over many years.

The library was prepared using 5' RACE. TCRdb shows the sequencer as Illumina HiSeq 2000. A universal primer binding site was introduced by template switching, and a unique molecular identifier was present in the final cDNA, enabling accurate counting of TCR cDNA molecules. Specific primers in the conserved constant-segment region were used to synthesize first-strand cDNA for the TCR alpha and beta chains. To control for contamination, every cDNA library was double barcoded, receiving both a SMART-Mk sample barcode and Illumina barcodes. TruSeq adapter sequences along with Illumina sample barcodes were introduced in two successive PCR steps. Sequencing of the TCR alpha and beta cDNA libraries was done on the Illumina HiSeq platform using custom primers. The original methods were these. MiGEC processed the raw reads to extract unique molecular identifiers, while MiXCR was used to determine the CDR3 positions. Recombination models were inferred per individual with the repgenHMM and IGoR tools using an EM algorithm. The analysis of shared clonotypes was done with the tcR package in R, with sharing normalized by the product of cloneset sizes. Out-of-frame nonproductive sequences were analyzed to study raw recombination free of thymic and clonal selection effects. TCRdb trimmed public reads at Q25 via fastp, called clones via MiXCR and kept in-frame beta chains. Each CDR3 protein appears once, grouped with its most common genes and DNA. These V and J calls originate from TCRdb's pipeline instead of the authors' own analysis. Counted in this sample were 420,000 or so distinct CDR3 sequences; less than 20% of them appeared once. 9% to 15% of the sample goes to the ten largest clones.

Only healthy Caucasian donors were included. The researchers also sequenced three unrelated adults who were not twins: a male aged 18 to 30, a male aged 50 to 59, and a female aged 50 to 59. Using Miltenyi CD45RO+ enrichment and human naive T-cell isolation kits, memory (CD45RO+) and naive T cells were isolated from PBMC. Taken from the germline V gene, the CDR1 and CDR2 loops are SGDLS and YYNGEE. After removal of 0 bases from V and 0 bases from J, the junction retains 3 bases not matched to a gene. The CDR3 holds 16 amino acids from the cysteine to the phenylalanine. CDR3 DNA only is kept here, 48 bases in frame from base 1. Comments on this clonotype: The antigen it recognizes is unknown. It has no much larger one-base neighbor in the sample; base qualities were not kept.

Material: naive T cells sorted from blood. Explained via the paper, the cell subset or site label denotes: cells isolated with a human naive T-cell isolation kit. The source of this sequence is a man in his fifties or sixties in good health. Here the chain combines TRBV9 and TRBJ2-1; TRBD2 aligns with 7 central bases. The DNA sequence is given as TGTGCCAGCAGCGTAGGGGCTAGCGGCTCCTACAATGAGCAGTTCTTC. This encodes CASSVGASGSYNEQFF.